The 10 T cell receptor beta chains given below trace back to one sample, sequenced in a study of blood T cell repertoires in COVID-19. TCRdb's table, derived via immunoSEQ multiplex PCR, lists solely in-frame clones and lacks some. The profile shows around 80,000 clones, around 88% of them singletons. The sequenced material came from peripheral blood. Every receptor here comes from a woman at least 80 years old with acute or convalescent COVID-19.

CDR3 amino acids: CASSSADEQYF. CDR3 bases: TGTGCCAGCAGCAGCGCCGACGAGCAGTACTTC. The chain uses TRBV7-9 and TRBJ2-7; no clear D gene. The CDR3 covers 11 residues. The V end was cut by 5 bases, the J end by 5 bases, with 7 bases between. The germline gives CDR1 SEHNR, CDR2 FQNEAQ (reference sequence).

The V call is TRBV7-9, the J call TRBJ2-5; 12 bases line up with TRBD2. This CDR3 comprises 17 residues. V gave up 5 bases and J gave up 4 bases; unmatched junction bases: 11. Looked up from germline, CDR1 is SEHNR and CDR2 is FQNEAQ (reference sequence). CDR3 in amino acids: CASSPASGGAGVETQYF. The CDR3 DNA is TGTGCCAGCAGCCCCGCTAGCGGGGGGGCCGGTGTAGAGACCCAGTACTTC.

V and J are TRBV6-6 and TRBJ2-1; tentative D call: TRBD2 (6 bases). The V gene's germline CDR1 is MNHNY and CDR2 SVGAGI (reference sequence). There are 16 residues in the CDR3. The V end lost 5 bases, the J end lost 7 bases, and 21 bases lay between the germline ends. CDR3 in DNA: TGTGCCAGCAGTCCTACGGGGGTCGGGATCCATAATGAGCAGTTCTTC. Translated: CASSPTGVGIHNEQFF.

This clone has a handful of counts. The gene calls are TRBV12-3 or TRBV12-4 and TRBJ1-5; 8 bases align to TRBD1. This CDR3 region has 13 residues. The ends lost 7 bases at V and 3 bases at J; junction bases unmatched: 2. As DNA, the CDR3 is TGTGCCAGCACGGACAGGGACAATCAGCCCCAGCATTTT. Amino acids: CASTDRDNQPQHF.

CDR3 amino acids: CATSREGFGYGYTF. The DNA of the CDR3 is TGTGCCACCAGCAGGGAGGGCTTCGGCTATGGCTACACCTTC. The chain is built from TRBV15 and TRBJ1-2; D is unclear. V lost 3 bases and J lost 4, with 12 bases in between. This CDR3 has 14 residues. Germline loops: CDR1 LNHNV, CDR2 YYDKDF (reference sequence).

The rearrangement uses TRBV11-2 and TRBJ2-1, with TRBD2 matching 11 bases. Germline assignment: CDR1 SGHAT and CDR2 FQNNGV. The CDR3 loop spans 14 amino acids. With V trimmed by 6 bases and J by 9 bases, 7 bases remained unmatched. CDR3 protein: CASSFSGRALEQFF. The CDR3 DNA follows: TGTGCCAGCAGTTTTAGCGGGAGGGCCCTTGAGCAGTTCTTC. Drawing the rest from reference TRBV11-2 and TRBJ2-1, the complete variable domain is EAGVAQSPRYKIIEKRQSVAFWCNPISGHATLYWYQQILGQGPKLLIQFQNNGVVDDSQLPKDRFSAERLKGVDSTLKIQPAKLEDSAVYLCASSFSGRALEQFFGPGTRLTVL.

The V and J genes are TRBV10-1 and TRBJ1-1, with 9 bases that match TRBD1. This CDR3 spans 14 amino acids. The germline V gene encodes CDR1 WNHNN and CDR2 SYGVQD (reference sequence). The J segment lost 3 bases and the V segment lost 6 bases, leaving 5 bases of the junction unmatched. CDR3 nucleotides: TGCGCCAGCAGGACAGGGGGTATGGACACTGAAGCTTTCTTT. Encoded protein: CASRTGGMDTEAFF.

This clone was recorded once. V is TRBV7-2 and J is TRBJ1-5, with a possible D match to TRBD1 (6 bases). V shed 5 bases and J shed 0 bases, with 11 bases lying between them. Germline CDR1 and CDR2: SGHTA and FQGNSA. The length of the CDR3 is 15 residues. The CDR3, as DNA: TGTGCCAGCAGCAACGACAGGAATAGCAATCAGCCCCAGCATTTT. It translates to CASSNDRNSNQPQHF.

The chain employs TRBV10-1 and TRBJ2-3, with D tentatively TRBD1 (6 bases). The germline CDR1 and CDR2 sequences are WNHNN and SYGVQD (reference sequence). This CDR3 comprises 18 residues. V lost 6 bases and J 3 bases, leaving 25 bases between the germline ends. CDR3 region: CASRGTTGAGSWTDTQYF. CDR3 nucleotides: TGCGCCAGCAGAGGGACGACAGGAGCTGGTTCCTGGACAGATACGCAGTATTTT.

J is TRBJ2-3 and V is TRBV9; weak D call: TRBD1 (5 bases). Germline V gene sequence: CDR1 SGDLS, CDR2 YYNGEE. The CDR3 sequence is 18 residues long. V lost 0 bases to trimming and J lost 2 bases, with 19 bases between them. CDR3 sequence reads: CASSVGPLTEVDTDTQYF. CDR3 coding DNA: TGTGCCAGCAGCGTAGGTCCCCTGACAGAAGTTGACACAGATACGCAGTATTTT.